Following are 2 T cell receptor beta chains from one sample sequenced in a study of blood T cells in healthy people across ages. Alongside a J-beta primer mix, a sample-barcoded 5' primer served in a second PCR lasting about 6 to 12 cycles. TCRdb redid the calling of the 5' RACE reads with MiXCR, one entry per CDR3 protein. Among around 820,000 distinct CDR3 sequences, more than 20% were seen once, and the ten largest hold under 4.5%. These data also formed part of another study, on T cells of mothers and their children.

Sample: blood. The receptors originated from a boy between 10 and 17 years old in good health.

The chain is built from TRBV7-9 and TRBJ1-1; the D gene is possibly TRBD1 (6 bases). The V and J ends lost 5 bases and 1 base respectively, with 11 bases between them. The CDR3 is made up of 14 amino acids. Germline CDR1 is SEHNR and CDR2 is FQNEAQ (reference sequence). This CDR3 reads CASSTGHPNTEAFF. Written as DNA, the CDR3 is TGTGCCAGCAGCACGGGACACCCGAACACTGAAGCTTTCTTT. The variable domain in full, completed from reference TRBV7-9 and TRBJ1-1, reads DTGVSQNPRHKITKRGQNVTFRCDPISEHNRLYWYRQTLGQGPEFLTYFQNEAQLEKSRLLSDRFSAERPKGSFSTLEIQRTEQGDSAMYLCASSTGHPNTEAFFGQGTRLTVV.

The J gene is TRBJ1-2, the V gene TRBV30, with unresolved D. CDR1 and CDR2 (germline): GTSNPN, SVGIG (reference sequence). Trimming took off 3 bases at V and 4 bases at J, with 18 bases between the two ends. This CDR3 is built from 15 residues. The CDR3 spells CAWSPAGERIYGYTF. CDR3 in DNA: TGTGCCTGGAGCCCTGCTGGGGAGAGGATCTATGGCTACACCTTC.